This T cell receptor beta chain was identified during a study of T-cell reconstitution after alpha-beta-depleted transplantation in children. This clonotype appeared a few times. The authors prepared the TCRbeta library with unique molecular identifiers. TCRdb re-called the PCR reads with MiXCR, one entry per CDR3 protein. The sample has about a million distinct CDR3 sequences; about 30% are singletons. The CDR3 is 15 residues long. V lost 8 bases and J 5 bases, leaving 21 bases between the germline ends. This receptor was identified in a boy younger than two who had a stem cell transplant for SCID, so the T cells may come from the graft donor. The source was PBMCs, mostly from graft donor cells, collected 360 days after TCRalphabeta/CD19-depleted stem cell transplant. The rearrangement joins TRBV12-3 or TRBV12-4 to TRBJ1-2, with D perhaps matching TRBD1 (6 bases). The CDR3 bases are TGTGCCAGCGGGACCGCGGGGGCAATAGAGTATGGCTACACCTTC. It translates to CASGTAGAIEYGYTF.